The text below deals with one TCR beta chain. TCRdb called the 5' RACE reads again in MiXCR, with one record for every CDR3 protein. Of some 1,700,000 distinct CDR3 sequences in the sample, around 33% were seen once. This sample was included in a study of identical twins. The CDR3 contains 14 residues. Germline CDR1 is SGHTA and CDR2 is FQGNSA. Trimming removed 3 bases at V and 2 bases at J, with 11 bases between. This chain links TRBV7-2 with TRBJ2-7; D may be TRBD1 (5 bases). The source of this sequence is a newborn girl in good health. The material sequenced was cord blood. CDR3 residues: CASSFSQGTYEQYF. The CDR3 DNA reads TGTGCCAGCAGCTTTTCCCAGGGTACCTACGAGCAGTACTTC.